The rows below give T cell receptor beta chains drawn from one sample of a study of blood T cell repertoires in COVID-19. This table comes from immunoSEQ multiplex PCR, and its TCRdb copy is limited to in-frame clones, with some not included. The sample lists fewer than 400,000 clones, 92% occurring once. What was sequenced was PBMCs or T cells enriched from blood (not recorded which). The source is a woman in her twenties or thirties who had recovered from COVID-19. The CDR3 runs from the conserved cysteine through the conserved F or W.

>TRBV12-3/TRBV12-4
CASRQGAAPLHF
>TRBV29-1
CSVEIWGDTSGRALYNEQFF
>TRBV19
CASSPGTGNYGYTF
>TRBV7-2
CASSSSTALTYEQYF
>TRBV6-5
CASSYPYGMEQYF
>TRBV11-1
CASSLVGGLNTEAFF
>TRBV5-1
CASSFGGAGETQYF
>TRBV11-2
CASSLGPGLEEETQYF
>TRBV11-3
CASSRGRDSAYEQYF
>TRBV5-1
CASSLDPGIETEAFF
>TRBV18
CASSVGTANTEAFF
>TRBV30
CAWGDTYNEQFF
>TRBV28
CASSLRTPFEQYF
>TRBV11-3
CASSLGSWGQKSTGELFF
>TRBV24-1
CATSAPGQGRNEQFF
>TRBV6-2/TRBV6-3
CASSFRANTEAFF
>TRBV5-1
CASSLARQGNEKLFF
>TRBV19
CASSIQGSGTEAFF
>TRBV9
CASSLEDGGANEQFF
>TRBV5-4
CASVDRSIGNTEAFF
>TRBV27
CASTERTEGVDEQFF
>TRBV15
CATSSSHRGRSSFTGELFF
>TRBV28
CASNYRRLSSGNTIYF
>TRBV30
CAWSVRETQYF
>TRBV6-2/TRBV6-3
CASSSGTSGDNTQYF
>TRBV29-1
CSGQRTETSTDTQYF
>TRBV3-1/TRBV3-2
CASSRGEYEQYF
>TRBV6-5
CASSYGRQGDEQYF
>TRBV7-2
CASSPHRATNEKLFF
>TRBV6-6
CASSYSRLVGNEQFF
>TRBV4-1
CASSGRNTEAFF
>TRBV21-1
CASSKATGVDWPLHF
>TRBV5-1
CASSLVGTSVSSGANVLTF
>TRBV25-1
CASSPGGFNQPQHF
>TRBV4-1
CASSHPPGLGSYEQYF
>TRBV4-2
CASSTRVGGENIQYF
>TRBV21-1
CASSKVDSKNEKLFF
>TRBV2
CASRTGTSGSRELFF
>TRBV9
CASSESGRPPLHF
>TRBV5-1
CASSLDLGQGTNTEAFF
>TRBV4-3
CASSRGQGTTEAFF